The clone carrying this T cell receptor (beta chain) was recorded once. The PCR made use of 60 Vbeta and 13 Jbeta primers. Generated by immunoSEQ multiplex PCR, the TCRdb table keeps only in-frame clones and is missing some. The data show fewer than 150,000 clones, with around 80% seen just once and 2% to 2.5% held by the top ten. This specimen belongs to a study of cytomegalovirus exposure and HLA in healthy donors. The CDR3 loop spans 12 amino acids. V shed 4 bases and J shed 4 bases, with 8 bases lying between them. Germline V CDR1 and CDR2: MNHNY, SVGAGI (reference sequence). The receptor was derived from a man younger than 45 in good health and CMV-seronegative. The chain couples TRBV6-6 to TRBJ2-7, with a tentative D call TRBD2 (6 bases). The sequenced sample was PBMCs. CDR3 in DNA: TGTGCCAGCAGTTTGCGGGGATACGAGCAGTACTTC. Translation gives CASSLRGYEQYF.